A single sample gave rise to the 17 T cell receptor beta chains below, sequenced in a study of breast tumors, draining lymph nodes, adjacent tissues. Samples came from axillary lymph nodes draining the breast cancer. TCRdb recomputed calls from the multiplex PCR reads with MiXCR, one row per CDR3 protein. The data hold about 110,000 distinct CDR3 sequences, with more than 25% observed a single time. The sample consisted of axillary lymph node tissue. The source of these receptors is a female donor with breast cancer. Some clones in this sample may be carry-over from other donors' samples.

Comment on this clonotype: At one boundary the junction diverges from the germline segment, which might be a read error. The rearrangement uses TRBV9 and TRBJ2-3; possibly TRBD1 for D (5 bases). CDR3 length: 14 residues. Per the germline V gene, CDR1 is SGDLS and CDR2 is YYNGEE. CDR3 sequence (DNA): TGTGCCAGCAGCGTAGGGGCGGACACAGATACGCGGCATTTT. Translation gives CASSVGADTDTRHF.

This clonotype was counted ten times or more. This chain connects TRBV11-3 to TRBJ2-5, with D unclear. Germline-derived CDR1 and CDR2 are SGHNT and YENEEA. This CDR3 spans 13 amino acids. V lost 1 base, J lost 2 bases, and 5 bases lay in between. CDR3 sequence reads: CASSLGPQETQYF. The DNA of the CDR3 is TGTGCCAGCAGCTTAGGACCACAAGAGACCCAGTACTTC.

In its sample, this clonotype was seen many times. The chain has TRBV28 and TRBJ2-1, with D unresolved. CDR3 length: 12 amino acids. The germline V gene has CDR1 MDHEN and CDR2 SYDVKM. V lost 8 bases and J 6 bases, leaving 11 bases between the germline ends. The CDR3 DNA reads TGTGCCAGCCACCGAGAGCCCAATGAGCAGTTCTTC. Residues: CASHREPNEQFF.

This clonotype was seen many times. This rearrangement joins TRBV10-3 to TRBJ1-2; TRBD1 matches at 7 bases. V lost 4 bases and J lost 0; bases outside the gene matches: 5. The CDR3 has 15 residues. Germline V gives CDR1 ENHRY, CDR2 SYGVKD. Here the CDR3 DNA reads TGTGCCATCAGTGGACAGGGCCGTCCTAACTATGGCTACACCTTC. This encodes CAISGQGRPNYGYTF.

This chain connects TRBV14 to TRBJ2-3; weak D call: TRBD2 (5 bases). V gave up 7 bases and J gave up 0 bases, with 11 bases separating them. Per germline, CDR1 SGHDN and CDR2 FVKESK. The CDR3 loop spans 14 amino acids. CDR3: CASTGLLSTDTQYF. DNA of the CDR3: TGTGCCAGCACAGGACTGCTCAGCACAGATACGCAGTATTTT.

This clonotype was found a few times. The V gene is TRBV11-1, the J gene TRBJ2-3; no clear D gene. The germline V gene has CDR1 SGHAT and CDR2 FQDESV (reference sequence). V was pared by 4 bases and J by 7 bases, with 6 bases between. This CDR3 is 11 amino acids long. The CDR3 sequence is CASSSAYTQYF. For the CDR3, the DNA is TGTGCCAGCAGCTCAGCCTATACGCAGTATTTT.

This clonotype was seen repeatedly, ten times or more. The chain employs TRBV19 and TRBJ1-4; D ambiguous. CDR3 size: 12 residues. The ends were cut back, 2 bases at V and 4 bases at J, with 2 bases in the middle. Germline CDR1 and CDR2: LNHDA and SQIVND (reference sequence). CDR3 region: CASSILNEKLFF. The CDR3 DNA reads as TGTGCCAGTAGTATACTTAATGAAAAACTGTTTTTT.

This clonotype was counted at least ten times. The CDR3 coding sequence is TGTGCCAGTAGTCGCGGGGCGGGGGATACGCAGTATTTT. This sequence encodes CASSRGAGDTQYF. This chain connects TRBV19 to TRBJ2-3; TRBD2 might be the D (6 bases). The germline gives CDR1 LNHDA, CDR2 SQIVND (reference sequence). V was cut by 5 bases and J by 6 bases, with 12 bases left in between. This CDR3 is 13 amino acids long.

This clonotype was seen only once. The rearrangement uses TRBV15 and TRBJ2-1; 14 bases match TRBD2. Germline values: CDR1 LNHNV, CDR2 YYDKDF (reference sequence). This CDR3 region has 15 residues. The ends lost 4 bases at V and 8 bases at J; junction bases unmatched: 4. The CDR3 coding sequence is TGTGCCACCAGCACCCCGGGACTAGCGGGAGATGAGCAGTTCTTC. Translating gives CATSTPGLAGDEQFF.

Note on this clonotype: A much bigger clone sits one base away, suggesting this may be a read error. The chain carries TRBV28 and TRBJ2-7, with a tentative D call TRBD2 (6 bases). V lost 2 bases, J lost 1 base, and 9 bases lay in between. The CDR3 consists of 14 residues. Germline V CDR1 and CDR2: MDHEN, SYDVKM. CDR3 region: CASSLGGISYEQYF. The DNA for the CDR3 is TGTGCCAGCAGTTTAGGGGGGATATCCTACGAGCAGTACTTC.

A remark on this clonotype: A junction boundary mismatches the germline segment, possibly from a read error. The CDR3 DNA follows: TGTGCCAGCGCGACAGGGGATCCTGGAAGCACCATATATTTT. It translates to CASATGDPGSTIYF. The rearrangement links TRBV2 to TRBJ1-3; 8 nucleotides line up with TRBD1. This CDR3 is built from 14 residues. From germline, CDR1 is SNHLY and CDR2 FYNNEI.

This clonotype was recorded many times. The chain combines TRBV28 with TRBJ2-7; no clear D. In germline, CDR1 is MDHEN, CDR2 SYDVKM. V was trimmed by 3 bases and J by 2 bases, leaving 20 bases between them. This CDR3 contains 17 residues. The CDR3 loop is CASSFYNTAPGTYEQYF. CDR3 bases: TGTGCCAGCAGTTTCTATAACACGGCACCTGGTACCTACGAGCAGTACTTC. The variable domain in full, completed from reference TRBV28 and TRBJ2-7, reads DVKVTQSSRYLVKRTGEKVFLECVQDMDHENMFWYRQDPGLGLRLIYFSYDVKMKEKGDIPEGYSVSREKKERFSLILESASTNQTSMYLCASSFYNTAPGTYEQYFGPGTRLTVT.

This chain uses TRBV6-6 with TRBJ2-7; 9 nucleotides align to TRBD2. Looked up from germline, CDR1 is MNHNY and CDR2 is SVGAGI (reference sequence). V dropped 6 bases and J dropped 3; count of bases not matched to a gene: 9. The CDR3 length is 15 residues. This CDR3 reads CASSFLAGARYEQYF. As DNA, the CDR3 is TGTGCCAGCAGCTTCTTAGCGGGAGCGCGCTACGAGCAGTACTTC.

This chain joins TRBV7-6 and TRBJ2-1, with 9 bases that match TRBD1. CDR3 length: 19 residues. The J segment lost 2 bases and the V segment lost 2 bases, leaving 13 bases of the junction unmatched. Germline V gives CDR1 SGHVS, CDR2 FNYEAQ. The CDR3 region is CASSLTPRPGQGPYNEQFF. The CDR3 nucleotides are TGTGCCAGCAGCTTAACTCCCCGTCCGGGACAGGGACCCTACAATGAGCAGTTCTTC.

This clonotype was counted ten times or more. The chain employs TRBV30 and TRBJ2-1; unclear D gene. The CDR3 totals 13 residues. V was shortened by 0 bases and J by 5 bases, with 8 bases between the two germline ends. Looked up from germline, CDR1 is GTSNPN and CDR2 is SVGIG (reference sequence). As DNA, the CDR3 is TGTGCCTGGAGTGTTAACACTAACAATGAGCAGTTCTTC. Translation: CAWSVNTNNEQFF.

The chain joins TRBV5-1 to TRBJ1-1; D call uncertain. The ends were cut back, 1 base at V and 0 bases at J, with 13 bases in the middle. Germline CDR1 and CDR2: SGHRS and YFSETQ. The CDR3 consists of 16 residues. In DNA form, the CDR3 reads TGCGCCAGCAGCTTGACGGGCGGGGTCCTGAACACTGAAGCTTTCTTT. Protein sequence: CASSLTGGVLNTEAFF.

The CDR3 DNA reads as TGTGCCAGCAGACAGGACAGGGGCACCGGATCTAACACTGAAGCTTTCTTT. This encodes CASRQDRGTGSNTEAFF. The chain employs TRBV7-3 and TRBJ1-1, with TRBD1 matching 9 bases. V was pared by 6 bases and J by 2 bases, with 13 bases of the junction left unmatched. The CDR3 totals 17 residues. The germline gives CDR1 SGHTA, CDR2 FQGTGA.